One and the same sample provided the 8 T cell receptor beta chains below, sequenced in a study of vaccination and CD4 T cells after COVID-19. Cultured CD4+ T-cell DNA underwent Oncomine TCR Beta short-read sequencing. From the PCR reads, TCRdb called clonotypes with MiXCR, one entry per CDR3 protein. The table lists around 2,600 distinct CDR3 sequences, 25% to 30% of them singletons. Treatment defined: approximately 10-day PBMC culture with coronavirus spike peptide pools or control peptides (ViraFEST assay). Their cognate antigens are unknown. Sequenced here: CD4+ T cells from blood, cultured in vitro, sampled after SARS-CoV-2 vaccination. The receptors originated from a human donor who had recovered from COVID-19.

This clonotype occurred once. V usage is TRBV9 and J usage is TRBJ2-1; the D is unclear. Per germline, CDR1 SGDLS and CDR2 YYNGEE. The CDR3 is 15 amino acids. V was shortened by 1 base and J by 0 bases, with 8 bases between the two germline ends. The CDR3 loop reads CASSVQVASYNEQFF. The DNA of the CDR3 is TGTGCCAGCAGCGTACAAGTAGCCTCCTACAATGAGCAGTTCTTC.

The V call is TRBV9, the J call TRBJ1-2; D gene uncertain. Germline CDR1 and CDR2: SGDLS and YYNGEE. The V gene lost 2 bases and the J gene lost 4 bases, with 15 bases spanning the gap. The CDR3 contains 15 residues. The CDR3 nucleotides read TGTGCCAGCAGCGTTAGAGAGCACCCAGTCTATGGCTACACCTTC. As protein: CASSVREHPVYGYTF.

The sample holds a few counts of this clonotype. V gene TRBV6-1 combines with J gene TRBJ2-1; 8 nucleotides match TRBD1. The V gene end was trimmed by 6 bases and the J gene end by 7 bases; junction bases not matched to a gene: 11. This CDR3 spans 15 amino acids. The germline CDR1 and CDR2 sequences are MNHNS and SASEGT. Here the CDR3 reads CASSQGQGIVNEQFF. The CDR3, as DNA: TGTGCCAGCAGCCAAGGACAGGGAATAGTAAATGAGCAGTTCTTC.

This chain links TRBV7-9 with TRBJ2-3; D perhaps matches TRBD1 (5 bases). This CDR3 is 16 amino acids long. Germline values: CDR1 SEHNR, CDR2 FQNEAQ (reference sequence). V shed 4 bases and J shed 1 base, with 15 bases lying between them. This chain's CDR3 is CASSSARAVRTDTQYF. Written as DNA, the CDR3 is TGTGCCAGCAGCTCCGCCAGGGCGGTCCGCACAGATACGCAGTATTTT.

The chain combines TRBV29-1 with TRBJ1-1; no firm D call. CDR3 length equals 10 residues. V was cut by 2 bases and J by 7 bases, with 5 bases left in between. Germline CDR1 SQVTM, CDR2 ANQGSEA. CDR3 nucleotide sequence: TGCAGCGTTGAAAAGGGTGAAGCTTTCTTT. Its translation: CSVEKGEAFF.

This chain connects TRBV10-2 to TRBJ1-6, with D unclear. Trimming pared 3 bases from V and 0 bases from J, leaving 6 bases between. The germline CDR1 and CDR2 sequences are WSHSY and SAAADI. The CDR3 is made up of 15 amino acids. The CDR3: CASSELDSYNSPLHF. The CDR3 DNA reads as TGCGCCAGCAGTGAATTGGACTCCTATAATTCACCCCTCCACTTT.

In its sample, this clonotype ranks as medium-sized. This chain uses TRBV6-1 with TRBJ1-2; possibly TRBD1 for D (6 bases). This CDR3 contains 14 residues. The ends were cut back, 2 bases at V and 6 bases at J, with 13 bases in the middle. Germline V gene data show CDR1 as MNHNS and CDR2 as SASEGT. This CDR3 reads CASSESGAGDGYTF. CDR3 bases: TGTGCCAGCAGTGAATCGGGGGCAGGGGATGGCTACACCTTC.

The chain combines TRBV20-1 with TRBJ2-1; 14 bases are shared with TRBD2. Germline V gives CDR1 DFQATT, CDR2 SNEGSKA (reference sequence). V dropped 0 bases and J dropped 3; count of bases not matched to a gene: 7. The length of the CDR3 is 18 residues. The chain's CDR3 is CSAREGTSGGLIYNEQFF. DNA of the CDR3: TGCAGTGCTAGAGAGGGGACTAGCGGGGGCCTAATCTACAATGAGCAGTTCTTC.